One and the same sample provided the 10 T cell receptor beta chains below, sequenced in a study of blood T cell repertoires in COVID-19. Method: immunoSEQ multiplex PCR; TCRdb's copy keeps in-frame clones and lacks some. Altogether some 70,000 clones are present, more than 75% being singletons, with the ten largest covering just under 6.5%. Sequenced input: peripheral blood. These receptors came from an older woman with acute or convalescent COVID-19.

This chain connects TRBV28 to TRBJ1-5; 8 bases agree with TRBD1. The trim removed 7 bases at V and 4 bases at J, leaving 12 bases unmatched. Germline CDR1 reads MDHEN; CDR2 reads SYDVKM. The CDR3 runs 16 residues. The CDR3 spells CASTPLGQAGNQPQHF. CDR3 DNA sequence: TGTGCCAGCACCCCCTTGGGACAGGCGGGTAATCAGCCCCAGCATTTT.

The CDR3: CASSLPTGYGYTF. The CDR3 DNA is TGTGCCAGCAGCCTCCCGACAGGGTATGGCTACACCTTC. V gene TRBV7-2 combines with J gene TRBJ1-2; TRBD1 matches at 7 bases. The CDR3 is 13 residues long. Per germline, CDR1 SGHTA and CDR2 FQGNSA. With 5 bases clipped from V and 5 bases from J, the junction kept 5 bases outside the gene matches.

The CDR3 here is CASSQVGGALSTQFF. The CDR3 DNA reads TGTGCCAGCAGCCAGGTAGGGGGTGCCCTCTCCACCCAGTTCTTC. The gene calls are TRBV14 and TRBJ2-1, with a weak D call TRBD1 (6 bases). CDR3 length: 15 residues. Germline CDR1 is SGHDN and CDR2 is FVKESK. V shed 3 bases and J shed 13 bases, with 22 bases lying between them.

The chain uses TRBV7-9 and TRBJ2-7; D gene uncertain. Trimming shortened V by 1 base and J by 6 bases, and 7 bases separated the two germline ends. This CDR3 region has 12 residues. Germline V lookup: CDR1 SEHNR, CDR2 FQNEAQ (reference sequence). CDR3 nucleotide sequence: TGTGCCAGCAGCTTAGGTGGCTCCGAGCAGTACTTC. Translated, it gives CASSLGGSEQYF.

The chain employs TRBV13 and TRBJ2-2; D perhaps matches TRBD1 (5 bases). The V and J ends lost 2 bases and 6 bases respectively, with 16 bases between them. The CDR3 has 16 amino acids. CDR1 PRHDT and CDR2 FYEKMQ come from the germline V gene (reference sequence). CDR3 protein: CASSLSIGREAGELFF. CDR3 DNA sequence: TGTGCCAGCAGCTTATCAATAGGCAGGGAAGCCGGGGAGCTGTTTTTT.

This sequence joins TRBV12-5 and TRBJ1-2, with TRBD1 as a possible D gene (5 bases). V lost 6 bases and J 0 bases, leaving 8 bases between the germline ends. The CDR3 runs 13 residues. Germline V gives CDR1 LGHNT, CDR2 FRNRAP. DNA for the CDR3: TGTGCTAGTGGAATGACAGCTAACTATGGCTACACCTTC. It codes for CASGMTANYGYTF.

The rearrangement links TRBV13 to TRBJ2-5, with D maybe TRBD1 (5 bases). CDR3 length equals 11 residues. V was cut by 5 bases and J by 5 bases, with 6 bases left in between. Germline CDR1 reads PRHDT; CDR2 reads FYEKMQ (reference sequence). CDR3 DNA sequence: TGTGCCAGCAGCCAGGGCGAGACCCAGTACTTC. Encoded protein: CASSQGETQYF. Full variable domain (outside the CDR3, taken from reference TRBV13 and TRBJ2-5): AAGVIQSPRHLIKEKRETATLKCYPIPRHDTVYWYQQGPGQDPQFLISFYEKMQSDKGSIPDRFSAQQFSDYHSELNMSSLELGDSALYFCASSQGETQYFGPGTRLLVL.

This chain connects TRBV7-9 to TRBJ1-4, with TRBD1 as a possible D gene (6 bases). The CDR3 is made up of 16 amino acids. Per germline, CDR1 SEHNR and CDR2 FQNEAQ (reference sequence). Trimming stripped 6 bases from V and 1 base from J, with 15 bases between. The CDR3 spells CASRNFGRGTNEKLFF. In DNA, the CDR3 is TGTGCCAGCAGGAACTTTGGCAGGGGAACTAATGAAAAACTGTTTTTT.

The chain couples TRBV2 to TRBJ2-3; unclear D gene. The CDR3 length is 14 residues. V lost 6 bases to trimming and J lost 1 base, with 11 bases between them. CDR1 is SNHLY and CDR2 is FYNNEI in the germline V gene. The CDR3 DNA is TGTGCCAGCAGCCTGAGTGAGGGCACAGATACGCAGTATTTT. Its translation is CASSLSEGTDTQYF.

This clone is a singleton in its sample. The genes are TRBV7-2 and TRBJ1-1; D perhaps matches TRBD1 (5 bases). Germline values: CDR1 SGHTA, CDR2 FQGNSA. The CDR3 loop spans 13 amino acids. V lost 5 bases to trimming and J lost 5 bases, with 12 bases between them. CDR3 amino acids: CASSGAPWTEAFF. For the CDR3, the DNA is TGTGCCAGCAGCGGGGCCCCCTGGACTGAAGCTTTCTTT.